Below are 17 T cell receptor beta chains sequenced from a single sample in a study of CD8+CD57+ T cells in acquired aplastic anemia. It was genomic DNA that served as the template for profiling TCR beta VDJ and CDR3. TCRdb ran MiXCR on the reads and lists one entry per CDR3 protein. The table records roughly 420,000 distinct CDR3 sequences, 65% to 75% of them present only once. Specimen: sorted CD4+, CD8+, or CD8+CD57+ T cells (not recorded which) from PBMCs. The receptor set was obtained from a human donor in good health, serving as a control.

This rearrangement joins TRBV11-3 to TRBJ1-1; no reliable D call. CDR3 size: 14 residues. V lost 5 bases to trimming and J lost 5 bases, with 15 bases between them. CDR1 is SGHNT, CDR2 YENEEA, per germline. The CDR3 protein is CASSIGERATEAFF. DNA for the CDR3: TGTGCCAGCAGCATCGGGGAACGGGCGACTGAAGCTTTCTTT.

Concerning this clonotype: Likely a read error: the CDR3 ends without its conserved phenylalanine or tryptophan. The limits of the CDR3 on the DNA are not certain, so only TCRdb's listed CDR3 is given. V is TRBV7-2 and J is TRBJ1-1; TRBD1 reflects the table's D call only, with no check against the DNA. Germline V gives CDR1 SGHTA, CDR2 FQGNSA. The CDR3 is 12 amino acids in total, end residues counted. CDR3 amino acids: CASSTMAPGTRV.

This CDR3 is CSAREGRVEYGYTF. The CDR3 DNA reads as TGCAGTGCTAGAGAGGGGCGAGTGGAATATGGCTACACCTTC. V and J are TRBV20-1 and TRBJ1-2, with D possibly being TRBD1 (5 bases). This CDR3 is 14 amino acids long. The germline V and J ends were trimmed by 0 bases and 5 bases, with 13 bases remaining between them. Germline CDR1 reads DFQATT; CDR2 reads SNEGSKA (reference sequence).

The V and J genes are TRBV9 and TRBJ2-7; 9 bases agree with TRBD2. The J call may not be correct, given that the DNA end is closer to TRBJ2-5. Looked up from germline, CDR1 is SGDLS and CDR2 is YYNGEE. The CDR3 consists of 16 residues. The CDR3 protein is CASSVSVAGGQETQYF. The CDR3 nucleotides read TGTGCCAGCAGCGTCTCAGTCGCGGGGGGGCAAGAGACCCAGTACTTC.

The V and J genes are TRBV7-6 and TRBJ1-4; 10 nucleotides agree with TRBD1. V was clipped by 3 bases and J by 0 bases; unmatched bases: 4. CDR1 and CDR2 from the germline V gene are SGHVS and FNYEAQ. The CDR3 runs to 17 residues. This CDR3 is CASSLGTGAATNEKLFF. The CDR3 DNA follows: TGTGCCAGCAGCTTGGGGACAGGGGCTGCAACTAATGAAAAACTGTTTTTT. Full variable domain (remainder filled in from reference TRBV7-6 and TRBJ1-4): GAGVSQSPRYKVTKRGQDVALRCDPISGHVSLYWYRQALGQGPEFLTYFNYEAQQDKSGLPNDRFSAERPEGSISTLTIQRTEQRDSAMYRCASSLGTGAATNEKLFFGSGTQLSVL.

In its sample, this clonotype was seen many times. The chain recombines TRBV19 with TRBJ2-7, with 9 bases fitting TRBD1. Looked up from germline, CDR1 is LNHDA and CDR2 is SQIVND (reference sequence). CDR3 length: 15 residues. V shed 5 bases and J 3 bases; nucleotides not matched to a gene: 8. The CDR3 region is CASSLEGDRVYEQYF. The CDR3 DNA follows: TGTGCCAGTAGTCTCGAGGGGGACAGGGTCTACGAGCAGTACTTC.

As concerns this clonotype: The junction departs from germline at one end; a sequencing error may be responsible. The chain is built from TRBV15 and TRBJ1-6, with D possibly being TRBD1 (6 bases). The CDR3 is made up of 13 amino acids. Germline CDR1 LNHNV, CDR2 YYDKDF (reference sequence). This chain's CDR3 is CASRGAYTGPLDF. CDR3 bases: TGTGCCAGCAGGGGTGCCTATACTGGACCCCTCGACTTT.

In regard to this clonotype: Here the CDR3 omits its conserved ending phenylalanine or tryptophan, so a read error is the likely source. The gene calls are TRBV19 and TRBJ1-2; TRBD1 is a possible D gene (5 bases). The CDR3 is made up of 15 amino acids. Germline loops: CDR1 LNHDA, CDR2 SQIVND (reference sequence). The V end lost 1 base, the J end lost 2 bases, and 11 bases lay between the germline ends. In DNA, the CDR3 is TGTGCCAGTAGTATAGCGGGGCATTTGAACTATGGCTACACCTGC. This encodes CASSIAGHLNYGYTC.

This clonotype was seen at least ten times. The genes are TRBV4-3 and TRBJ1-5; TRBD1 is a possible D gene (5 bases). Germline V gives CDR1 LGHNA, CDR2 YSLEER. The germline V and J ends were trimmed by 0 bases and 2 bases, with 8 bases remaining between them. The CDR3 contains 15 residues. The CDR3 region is CASSQDLGGNQPQHF. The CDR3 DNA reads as TGCGCCAGCAGCCAAGATTTAGGGGGCAATCAGCCCCAGCATTTT.

The CDR3 protein is CASSFETGGMGADVLTF. The CDR3 DNA sequence: TGTGCCAGCAGCTTCGAGACAGGGGGCATGGGCGCCGACGTCCTGACTTTC. The V call is TRBV9, the J call TRBJ2-6; 10 nucleotides agree with TRBD1. The junction had 15 bases not matched to a gene; V was cut back by 4 bases and J by 11 bases. This CDR3 spans 17 amino acids. Germline loops: CDR1 SGDLS, CDR2 YYNGEE.

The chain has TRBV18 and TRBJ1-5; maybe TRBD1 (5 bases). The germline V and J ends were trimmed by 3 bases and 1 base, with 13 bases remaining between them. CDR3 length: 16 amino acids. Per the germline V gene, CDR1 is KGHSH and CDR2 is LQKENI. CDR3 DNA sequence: TGTGCCAGCTCACCCCAACCAGGGCAAAGCAATCAGCCCCAGCATTTT. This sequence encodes CASSPQPGQSNQPQHF.

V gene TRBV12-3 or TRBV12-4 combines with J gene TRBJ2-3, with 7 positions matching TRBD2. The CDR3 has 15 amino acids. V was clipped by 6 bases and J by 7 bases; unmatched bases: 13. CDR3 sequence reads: CASRSQTAGRNTQYF. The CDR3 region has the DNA TGTGCCAGCAGGAGCCAGACAGCGGGGCGGAATACGCAGTATTTT.

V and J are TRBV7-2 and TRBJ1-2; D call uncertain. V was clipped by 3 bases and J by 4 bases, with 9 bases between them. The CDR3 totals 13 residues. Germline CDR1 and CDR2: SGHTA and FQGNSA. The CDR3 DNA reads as TGTGCCAGCAGCTTGAGCACCGTCTATGGCTACACCTTC. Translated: CASSLSTVYGYTF.

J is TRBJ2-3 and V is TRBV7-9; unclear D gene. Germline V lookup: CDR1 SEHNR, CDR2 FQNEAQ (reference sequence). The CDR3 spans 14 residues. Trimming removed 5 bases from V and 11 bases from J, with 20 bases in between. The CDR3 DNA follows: TGTGCCAGCAGCGTGTCCAATGGCCAGTTCATGCAGTATTTT. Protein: CASSVSNGQFMQYF.

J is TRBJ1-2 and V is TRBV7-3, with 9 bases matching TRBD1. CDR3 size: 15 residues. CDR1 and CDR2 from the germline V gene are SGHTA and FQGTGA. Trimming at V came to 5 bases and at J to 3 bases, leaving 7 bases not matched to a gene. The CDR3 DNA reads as TGTGCCAGCAGCCCGCTTAGGGACAGGGACTATGGCTACACCTTC. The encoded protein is CASSPLRDRDYGYTF.

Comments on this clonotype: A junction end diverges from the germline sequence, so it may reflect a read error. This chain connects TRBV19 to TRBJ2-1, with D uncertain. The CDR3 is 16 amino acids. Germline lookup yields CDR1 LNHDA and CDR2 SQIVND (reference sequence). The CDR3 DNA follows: TGTGCCATTAGTCGGAACCGGGTTGGGAACACTGAAGCTTTCTTCTTC. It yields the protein CAISRNRVGNTEAFFF.

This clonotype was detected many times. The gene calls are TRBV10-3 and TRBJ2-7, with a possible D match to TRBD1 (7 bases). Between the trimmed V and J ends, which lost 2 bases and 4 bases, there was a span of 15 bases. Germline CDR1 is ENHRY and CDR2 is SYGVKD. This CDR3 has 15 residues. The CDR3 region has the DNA TGTGCCATCAGTGAGAATTCGCCAGGGGGGTACGAGCAGTACTTC. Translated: CAISENSPGGYEQYF.